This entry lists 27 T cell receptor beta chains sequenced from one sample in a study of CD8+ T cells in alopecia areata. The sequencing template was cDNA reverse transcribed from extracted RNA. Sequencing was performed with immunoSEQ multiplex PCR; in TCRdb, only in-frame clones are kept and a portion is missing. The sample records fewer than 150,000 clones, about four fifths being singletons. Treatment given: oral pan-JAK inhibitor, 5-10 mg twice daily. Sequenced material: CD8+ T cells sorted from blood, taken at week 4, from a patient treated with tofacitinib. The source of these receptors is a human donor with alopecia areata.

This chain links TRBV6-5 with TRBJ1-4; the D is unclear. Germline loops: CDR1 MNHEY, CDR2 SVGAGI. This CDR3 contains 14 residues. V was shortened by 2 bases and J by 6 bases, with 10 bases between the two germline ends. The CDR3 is CASSYAGTHEKLFF. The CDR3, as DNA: TGTGCCAGCAGTTACGCCGGAACCCATGAAAAACTGTTTTTT.

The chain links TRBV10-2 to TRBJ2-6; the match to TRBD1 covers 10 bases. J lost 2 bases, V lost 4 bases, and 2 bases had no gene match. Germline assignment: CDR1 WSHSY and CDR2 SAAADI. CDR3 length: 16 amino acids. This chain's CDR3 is CASSVTGGAGANVLTF. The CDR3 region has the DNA TGCGCCAGCAGTGTGACAGGGGGCGCTGGGGCCAACGTCCTGACTTTC.

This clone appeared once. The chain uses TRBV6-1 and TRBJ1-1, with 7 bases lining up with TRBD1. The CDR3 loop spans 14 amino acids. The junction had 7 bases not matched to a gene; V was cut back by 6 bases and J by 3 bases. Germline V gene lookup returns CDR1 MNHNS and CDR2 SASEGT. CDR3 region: CASRETGTDTEAFF. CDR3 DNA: TGTGCCAGCAGGGAGACAGGGACGGACACTGAAGCTTTCTTT.

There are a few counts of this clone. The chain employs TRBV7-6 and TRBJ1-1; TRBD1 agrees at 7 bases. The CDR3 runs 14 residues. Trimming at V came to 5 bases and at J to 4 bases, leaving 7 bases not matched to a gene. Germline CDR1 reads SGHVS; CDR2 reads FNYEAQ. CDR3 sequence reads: CASSLQDRATEAFF. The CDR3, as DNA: TGTGCCAGCAGCCTCCAAGACAGGGCCACTGAAGCTTTCTTT.

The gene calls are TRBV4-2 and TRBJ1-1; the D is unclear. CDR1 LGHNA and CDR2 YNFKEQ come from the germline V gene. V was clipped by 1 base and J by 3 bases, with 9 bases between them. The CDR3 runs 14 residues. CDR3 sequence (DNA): TGTGCCAGCAGCCAAGTTACCGGGGACACTGAAGCTTTCTTT. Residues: CASSQVTGDTEAFF.

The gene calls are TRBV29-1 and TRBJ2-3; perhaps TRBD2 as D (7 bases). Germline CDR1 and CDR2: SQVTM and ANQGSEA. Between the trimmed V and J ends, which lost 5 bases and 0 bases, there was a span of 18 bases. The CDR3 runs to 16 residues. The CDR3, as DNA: TGCAGCGTTTGGAACTCGGGGGGCCCTAGCACAGATACGCAGTATTTT. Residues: CSVWNSGGPSTDTQYF.

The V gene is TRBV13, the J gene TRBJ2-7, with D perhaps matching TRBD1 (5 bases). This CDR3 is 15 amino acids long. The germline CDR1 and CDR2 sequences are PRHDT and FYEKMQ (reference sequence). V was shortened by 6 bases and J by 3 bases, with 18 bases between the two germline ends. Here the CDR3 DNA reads TGTGCCAGCAGTTCAACAGGTCGTAATGACTACGAGCAGTACTTC. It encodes CASSSTGRNDYEQYF.

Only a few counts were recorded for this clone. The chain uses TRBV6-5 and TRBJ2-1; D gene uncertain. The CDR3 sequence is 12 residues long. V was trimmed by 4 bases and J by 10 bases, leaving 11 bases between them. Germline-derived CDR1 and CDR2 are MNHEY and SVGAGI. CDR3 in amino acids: CASSSAPREQFF. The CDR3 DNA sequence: TGTGCCAGCAGTTCGGCTCCTCGGGAGCAGTTCTTC.

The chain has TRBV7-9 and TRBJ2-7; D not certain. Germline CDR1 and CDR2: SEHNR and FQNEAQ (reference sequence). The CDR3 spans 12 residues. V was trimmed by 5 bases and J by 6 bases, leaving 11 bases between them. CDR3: CASSLVGIEQYF. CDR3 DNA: TGTGCCAGCAGCCTTGTAGGGATCGAGCAGTACTTC.

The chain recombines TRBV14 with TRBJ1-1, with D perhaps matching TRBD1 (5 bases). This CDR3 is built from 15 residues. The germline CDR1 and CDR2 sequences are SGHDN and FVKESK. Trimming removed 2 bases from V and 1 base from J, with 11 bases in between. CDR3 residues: CASSQMGRRNTEAFF. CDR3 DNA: TGTGCCAGCAGCCAAATGGGACGGAGGAACACTGAAGCTTTCTTT.

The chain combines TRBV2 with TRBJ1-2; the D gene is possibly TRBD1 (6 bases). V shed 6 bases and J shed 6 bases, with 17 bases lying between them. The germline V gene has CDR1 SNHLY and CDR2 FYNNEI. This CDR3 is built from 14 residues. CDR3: CASSQRWGADGYTF. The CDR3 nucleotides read TGTGCCAGCAGCCAAAGGTGGGGGGCCGATGGCTACACCTTC.

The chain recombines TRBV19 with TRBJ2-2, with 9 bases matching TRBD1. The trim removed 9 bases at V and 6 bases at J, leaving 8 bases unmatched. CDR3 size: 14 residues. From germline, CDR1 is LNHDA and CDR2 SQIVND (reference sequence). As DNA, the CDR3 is TGTGCCAGCAACCGGGACAGGGTTGCCGGGGAGCTGTTTTTT. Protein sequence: CASNRDRVAGELFF.

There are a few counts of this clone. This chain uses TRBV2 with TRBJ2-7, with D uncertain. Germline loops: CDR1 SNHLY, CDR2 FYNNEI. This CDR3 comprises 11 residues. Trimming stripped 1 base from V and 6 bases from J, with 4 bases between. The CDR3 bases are TGTGCCAGCAGTGAAGTGGGCGAGCAGTACTTC. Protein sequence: CASSEVGEQYF.

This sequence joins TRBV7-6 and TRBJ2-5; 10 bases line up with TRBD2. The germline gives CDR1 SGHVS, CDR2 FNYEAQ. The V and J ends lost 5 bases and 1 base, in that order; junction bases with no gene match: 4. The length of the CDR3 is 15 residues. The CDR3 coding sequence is TGTGCCAGCAGCCGCCCTAGCGGGGGCCAAGAGACCCAGTACTTC. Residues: CASSRPSGGQETQYF.

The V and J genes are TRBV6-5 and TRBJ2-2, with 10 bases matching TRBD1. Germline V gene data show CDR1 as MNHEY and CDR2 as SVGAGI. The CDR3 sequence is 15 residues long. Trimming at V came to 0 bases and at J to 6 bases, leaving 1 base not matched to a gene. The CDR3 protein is CASSYSTGGSGELFF. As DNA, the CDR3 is TGTGCCAGCAGTTACTCGACAGGGGGCTCCGGGGAGCTGTTTTTT.

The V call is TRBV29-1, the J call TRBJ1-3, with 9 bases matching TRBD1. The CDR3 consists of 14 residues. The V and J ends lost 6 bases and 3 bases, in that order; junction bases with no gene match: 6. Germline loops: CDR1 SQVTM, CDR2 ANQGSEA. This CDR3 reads CSVEQGARGNTIYF. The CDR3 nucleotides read TGCAGCGTCGAACAGGGGGCGCGTGGAAACACCATATATTTT.

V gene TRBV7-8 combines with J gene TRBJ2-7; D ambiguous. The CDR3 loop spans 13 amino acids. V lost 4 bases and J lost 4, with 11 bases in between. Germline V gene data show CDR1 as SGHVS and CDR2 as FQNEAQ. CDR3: CASSSGLSYEQYF. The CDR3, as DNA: TGTGCCAGCAGCTCCGGGCTCTCATACGAGCAGTACTTC.

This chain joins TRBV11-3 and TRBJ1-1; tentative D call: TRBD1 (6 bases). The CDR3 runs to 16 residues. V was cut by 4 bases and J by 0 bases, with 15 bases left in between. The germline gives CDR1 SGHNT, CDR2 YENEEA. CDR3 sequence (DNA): TGTGCCAGCAGCTCCAAAAAGACAGGAATGAACACTGAAGCTTTCTTT. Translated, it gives CASSSKKTGMNTEAFF.

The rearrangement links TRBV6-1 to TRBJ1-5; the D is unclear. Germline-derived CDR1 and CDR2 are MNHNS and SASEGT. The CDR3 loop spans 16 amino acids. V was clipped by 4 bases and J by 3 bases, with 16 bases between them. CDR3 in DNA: TGTGCCAGCAGTGTCTGGATAACAGAGTACAATCAGCCCCAGCATTTT. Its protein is CASSVWITEYNQPQHF.

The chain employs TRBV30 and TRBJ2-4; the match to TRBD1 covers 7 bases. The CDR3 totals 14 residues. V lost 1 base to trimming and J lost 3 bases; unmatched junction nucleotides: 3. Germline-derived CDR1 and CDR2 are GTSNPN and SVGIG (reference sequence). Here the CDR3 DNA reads TGTGCCTGGAGTGGCTGGGACAGCAAAAACATTCAGTACTTC. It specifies CAWSGWDSKNIQYF.

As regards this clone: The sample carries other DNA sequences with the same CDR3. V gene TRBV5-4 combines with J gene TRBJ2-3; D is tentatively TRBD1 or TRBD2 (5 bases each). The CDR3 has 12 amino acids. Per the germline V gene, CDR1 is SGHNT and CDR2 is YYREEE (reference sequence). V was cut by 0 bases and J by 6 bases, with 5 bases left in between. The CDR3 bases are TGTGCCAGCAGCTTGGGGGGGGATACGCAGTATTTT. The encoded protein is CASSLGGDTQYF.

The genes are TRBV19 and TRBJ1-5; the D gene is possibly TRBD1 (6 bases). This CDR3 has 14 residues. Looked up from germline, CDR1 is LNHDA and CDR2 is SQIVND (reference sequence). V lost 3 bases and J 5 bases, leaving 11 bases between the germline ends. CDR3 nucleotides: TGTGCCAGTAGTATCGTGGGGGCTCATCAGCCCCAGCATTTT. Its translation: CASSIVGAHQPQHF. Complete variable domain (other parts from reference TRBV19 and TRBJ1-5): DGGITQSPKYLFRKEGQNVTLSCEQNLNHDAMYWYRQDPGQGLRLIYYSQIVNDFQKGDIAEGYSVSREKKESFPLTVTSAQKNPTAFYLCASSIVGAHQPQHFGDGTRLSIL.

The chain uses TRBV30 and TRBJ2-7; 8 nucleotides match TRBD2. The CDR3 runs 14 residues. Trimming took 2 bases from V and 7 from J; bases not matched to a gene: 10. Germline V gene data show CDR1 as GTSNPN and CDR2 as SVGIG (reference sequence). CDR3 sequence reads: CAWSPPGLGPEQYF. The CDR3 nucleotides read TGTGCCTGGAGTCCACCGGGACTAGGCCCAGAGCAGTACTTC.

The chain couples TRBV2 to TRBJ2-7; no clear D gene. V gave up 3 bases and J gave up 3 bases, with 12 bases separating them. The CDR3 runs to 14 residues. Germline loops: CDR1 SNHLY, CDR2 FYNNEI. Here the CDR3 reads CASSEFVDGYEQYF. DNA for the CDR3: TGTGCCAGCAGTGAGTTCGTCGACGGCTACGAGCAGTACTTC. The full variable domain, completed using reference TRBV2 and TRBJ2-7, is EPEVTQTPSHQVTQMGQEVILRCVPISNHLYFYWYRQILGQKVEFLVSFYNNEISEKSEIFDDQFSVERPDGSNFTLKIRSTKLEDSAMYFCASSEFVDGYEQYFGPGTRLTVT.

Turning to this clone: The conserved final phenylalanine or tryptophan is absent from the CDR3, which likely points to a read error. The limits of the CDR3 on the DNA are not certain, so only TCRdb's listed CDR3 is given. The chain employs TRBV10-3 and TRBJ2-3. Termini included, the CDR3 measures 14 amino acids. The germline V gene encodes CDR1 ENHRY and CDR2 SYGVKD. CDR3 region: CASSEATSTVPKGL.

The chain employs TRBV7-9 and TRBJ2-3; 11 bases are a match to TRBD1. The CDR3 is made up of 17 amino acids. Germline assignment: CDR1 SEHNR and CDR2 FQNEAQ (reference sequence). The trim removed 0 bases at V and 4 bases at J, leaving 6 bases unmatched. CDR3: CASSLARLDRGPDTQYF. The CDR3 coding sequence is TGTGCCAGCAGCTTAGCTCGCCTGGACAGGGGGCCAGATACGCAGTATTTT.

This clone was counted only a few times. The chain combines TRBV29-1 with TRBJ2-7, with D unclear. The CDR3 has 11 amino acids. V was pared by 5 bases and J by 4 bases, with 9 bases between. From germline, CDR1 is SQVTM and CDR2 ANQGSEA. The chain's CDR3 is CSVTETYEQYF. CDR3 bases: TGCAGCGTTACCGAGACATACGAGCAGTACTTC.